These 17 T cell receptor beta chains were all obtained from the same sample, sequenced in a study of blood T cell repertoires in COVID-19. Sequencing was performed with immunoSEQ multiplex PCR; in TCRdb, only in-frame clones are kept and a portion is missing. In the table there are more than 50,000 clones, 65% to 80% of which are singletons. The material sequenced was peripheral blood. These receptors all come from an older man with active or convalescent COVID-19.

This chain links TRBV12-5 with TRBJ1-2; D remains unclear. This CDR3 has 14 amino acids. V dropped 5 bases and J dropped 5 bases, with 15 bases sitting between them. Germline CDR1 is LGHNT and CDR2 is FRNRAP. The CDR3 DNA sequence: TGTGCTAGTGGTCCCTCGTCCCACGAGTATGGCTACACCTTC. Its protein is CASGPSSHEYGYTF.

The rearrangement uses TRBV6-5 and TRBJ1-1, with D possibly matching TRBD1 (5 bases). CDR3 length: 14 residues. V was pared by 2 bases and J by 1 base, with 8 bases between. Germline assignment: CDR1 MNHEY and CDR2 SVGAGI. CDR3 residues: CASSYEQGNTEAFF. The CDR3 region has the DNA TGTGCCAGCAGTTACGAGCAGGGGAACACTGAAGCTTTCTTT.

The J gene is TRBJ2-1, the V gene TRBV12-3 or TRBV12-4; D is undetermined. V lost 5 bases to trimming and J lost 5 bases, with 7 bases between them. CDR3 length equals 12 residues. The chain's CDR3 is CASSNSHNEQFF. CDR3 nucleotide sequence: TGTGCCAGCAGTAATAGTCACAATGAGCAGTTCTTC.

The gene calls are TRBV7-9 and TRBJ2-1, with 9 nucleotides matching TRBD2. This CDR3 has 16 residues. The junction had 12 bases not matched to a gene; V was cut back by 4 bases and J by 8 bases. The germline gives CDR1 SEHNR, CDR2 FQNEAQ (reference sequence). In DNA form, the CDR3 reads TGTGCCAGCAGCTCACTGGGGACTAGCTCGACCTATGAGCAGTTCTTC. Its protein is CASSSLGTSSTYEQFF.

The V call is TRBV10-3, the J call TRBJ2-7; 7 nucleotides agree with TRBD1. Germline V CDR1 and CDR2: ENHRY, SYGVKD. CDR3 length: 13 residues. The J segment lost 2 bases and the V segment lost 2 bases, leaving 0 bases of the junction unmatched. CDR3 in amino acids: CAISEGQAYEQYF. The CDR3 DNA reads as TGTGCCATCAGTGAGGGACAGGCCTACGAGCAGTACTTC.

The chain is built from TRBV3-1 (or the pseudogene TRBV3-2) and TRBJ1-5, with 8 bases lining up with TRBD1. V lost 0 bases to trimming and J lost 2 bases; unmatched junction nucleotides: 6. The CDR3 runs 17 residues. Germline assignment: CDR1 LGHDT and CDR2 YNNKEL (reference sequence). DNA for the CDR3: TGTGCCAGCAGCCAAGAGGCGCCAGGGGGCCGCAATCAGCCCCAGCATTTT. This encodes CASSQEAPGGRNQPQHF.

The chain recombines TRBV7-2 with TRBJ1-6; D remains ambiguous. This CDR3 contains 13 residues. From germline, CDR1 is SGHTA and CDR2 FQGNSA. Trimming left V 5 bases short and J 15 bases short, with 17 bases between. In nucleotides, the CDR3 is TGTGCCAGCAGCATCGACGGTTGGAGAGACCTCCACTTT. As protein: CASSIDGWRDLHF.

CDR3 residues: CASSPQGAFGEQYF. CDR3 DNA: TGTGCCAGCAGTCCCCAGGGGGCTTTCGGCGAGCAGTACTTC. The chain is built from TRBV27 and TRBJ2-7, with 8 bases lining up with TRBD1. Germline CDR1 reads MNHEY; CDR2 reads SMNVEV (reference sequence). CDR3 length: 14 amino acids. The junction had 9 bases not matched to a gene; V was cut back by 5 bases and J by 6 bases.

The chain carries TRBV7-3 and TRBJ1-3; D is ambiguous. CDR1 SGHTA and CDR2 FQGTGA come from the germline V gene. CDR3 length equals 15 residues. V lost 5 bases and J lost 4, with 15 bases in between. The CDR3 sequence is CASSQNRGGGNTIYF. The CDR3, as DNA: TGTGCCAGCAGCCAAAATAGAGGAGGCGGAAACACCATATATTTT.

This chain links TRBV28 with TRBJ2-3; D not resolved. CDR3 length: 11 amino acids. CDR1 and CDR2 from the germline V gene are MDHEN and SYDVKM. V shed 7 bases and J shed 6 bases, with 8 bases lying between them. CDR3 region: CASTFGDTQYF. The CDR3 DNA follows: TGTGCCAGCACGTTCGGGGATACGCAGTATTTT.

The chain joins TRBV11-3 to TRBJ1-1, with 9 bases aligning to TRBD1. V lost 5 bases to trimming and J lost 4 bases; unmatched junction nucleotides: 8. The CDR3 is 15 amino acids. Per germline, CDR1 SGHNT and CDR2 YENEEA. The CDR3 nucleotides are TGTGCCAGCAGCCGCGGGACAGGGACTGCCACTGAAGCTTTCTTT. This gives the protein CASSRGTGTATEAFF. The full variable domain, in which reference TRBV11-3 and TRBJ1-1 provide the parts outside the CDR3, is EAGVVQSPRYKIIEKKQPVAFWCNPISGHNTLYWYLQNLGQGPELLIRYENEEAVDDSQLPKDRFSAERLKGVDSTLKIQPAELGDSAVYLCASSRGTGTATEAFFGQGTRLTVV.

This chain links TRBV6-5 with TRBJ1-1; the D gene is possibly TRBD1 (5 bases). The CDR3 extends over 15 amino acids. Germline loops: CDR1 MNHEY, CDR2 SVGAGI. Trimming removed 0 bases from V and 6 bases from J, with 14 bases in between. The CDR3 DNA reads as TGTGCCAGCAGTTACTCGACCAAGGGGTTGGCTGAAGCTTTCTTT. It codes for CASSYSTKGLAEAFF.

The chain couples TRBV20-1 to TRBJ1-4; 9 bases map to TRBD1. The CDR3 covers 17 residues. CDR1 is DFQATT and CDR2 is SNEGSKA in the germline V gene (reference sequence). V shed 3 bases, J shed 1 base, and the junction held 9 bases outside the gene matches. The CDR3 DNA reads TGCAGTGCTAGTAATCCGGGACAGGGAAGAACTAATGAAAAACTGTTTTTT. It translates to CSASNPGQGRTNEKLFF.

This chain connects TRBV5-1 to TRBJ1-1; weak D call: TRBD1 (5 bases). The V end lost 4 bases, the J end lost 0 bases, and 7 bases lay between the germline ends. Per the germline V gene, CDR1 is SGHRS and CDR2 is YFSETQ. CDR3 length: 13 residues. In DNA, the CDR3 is TGCGCCAGCAGCCCGGGGGTGAACACTGAAGCTTTCTTT. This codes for CASSPGVNTEAFF.

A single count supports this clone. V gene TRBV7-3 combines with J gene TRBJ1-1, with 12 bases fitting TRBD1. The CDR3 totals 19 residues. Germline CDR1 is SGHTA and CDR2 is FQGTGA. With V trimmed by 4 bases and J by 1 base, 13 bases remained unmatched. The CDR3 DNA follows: TGTGCCAGCAGCTGTAGTGGGACAGGGGGCCCTAAGGAGAACACTGAAGCTTTCTTT. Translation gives CASSCSGTGGPKENTEAFF.

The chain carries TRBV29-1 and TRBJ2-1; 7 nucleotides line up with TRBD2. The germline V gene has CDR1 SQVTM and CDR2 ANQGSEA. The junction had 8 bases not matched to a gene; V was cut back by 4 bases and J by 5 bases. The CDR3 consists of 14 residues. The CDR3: CSVGGGSAHNEQFF. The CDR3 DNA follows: TGCAGCGTTGGGGGAGGGAGTGCCCACAATGAGCAGTTCTTC.

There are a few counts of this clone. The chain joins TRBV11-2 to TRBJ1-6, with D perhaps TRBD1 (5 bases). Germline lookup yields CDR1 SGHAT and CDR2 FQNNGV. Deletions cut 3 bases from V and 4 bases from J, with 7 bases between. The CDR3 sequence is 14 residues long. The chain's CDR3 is CASSFDRYNSPLHF. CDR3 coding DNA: TGTGCCAGCAGCTTCGACAGATATAATTCACCCCTCCACTTT.